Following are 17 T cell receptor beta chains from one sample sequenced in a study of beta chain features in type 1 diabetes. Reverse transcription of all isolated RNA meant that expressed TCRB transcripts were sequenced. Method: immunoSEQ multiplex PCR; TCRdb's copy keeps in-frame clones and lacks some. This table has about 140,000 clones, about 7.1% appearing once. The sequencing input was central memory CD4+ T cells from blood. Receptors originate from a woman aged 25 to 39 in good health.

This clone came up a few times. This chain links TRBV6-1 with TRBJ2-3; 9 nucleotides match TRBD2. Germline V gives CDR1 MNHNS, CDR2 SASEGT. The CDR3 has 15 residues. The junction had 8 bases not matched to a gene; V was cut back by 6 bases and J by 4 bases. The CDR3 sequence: CASRTSGIAPDTQYF. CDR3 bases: TGTGCCAGCAGGACTAGCGGAATTGCCCCAGATACGCAGTATTTT.

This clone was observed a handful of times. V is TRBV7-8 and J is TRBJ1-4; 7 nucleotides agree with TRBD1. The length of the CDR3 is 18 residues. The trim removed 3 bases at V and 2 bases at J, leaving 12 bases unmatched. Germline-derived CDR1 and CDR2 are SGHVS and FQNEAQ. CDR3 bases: TGTGCCAGCAGCTTTGGACAGGAGACTTTGGGGACTAATGAAAAACTGTTTTTT. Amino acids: CASSFGQETLGTNEKLFF.

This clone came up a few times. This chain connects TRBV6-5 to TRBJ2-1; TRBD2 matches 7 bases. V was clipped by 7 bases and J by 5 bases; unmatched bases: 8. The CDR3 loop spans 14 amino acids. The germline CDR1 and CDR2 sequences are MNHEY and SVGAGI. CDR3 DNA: TGTGCCAGCACTAGGGACTACCAAAACAATGAGCAGTTCTTC. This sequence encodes CASTRDYQNNEQFF.

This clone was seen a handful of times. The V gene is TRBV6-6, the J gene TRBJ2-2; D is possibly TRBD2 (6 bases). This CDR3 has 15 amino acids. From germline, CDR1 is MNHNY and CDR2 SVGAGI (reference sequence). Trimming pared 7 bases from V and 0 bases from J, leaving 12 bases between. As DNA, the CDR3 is TGTGCCAGCATGGGCGGGGATACGAACACCGGGGAGCTGTTTTTT. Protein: CASMGGDTNTGELFF.

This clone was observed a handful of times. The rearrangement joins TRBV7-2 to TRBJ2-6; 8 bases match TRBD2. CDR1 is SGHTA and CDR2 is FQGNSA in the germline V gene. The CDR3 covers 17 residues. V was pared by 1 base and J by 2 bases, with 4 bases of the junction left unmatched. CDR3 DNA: TGTGCCAGCAGCTTAGTGGCGGGAGGTACTGGGGCCAACGTCCTGACTTTC. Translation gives CASSLVAGGTGANVLTF.

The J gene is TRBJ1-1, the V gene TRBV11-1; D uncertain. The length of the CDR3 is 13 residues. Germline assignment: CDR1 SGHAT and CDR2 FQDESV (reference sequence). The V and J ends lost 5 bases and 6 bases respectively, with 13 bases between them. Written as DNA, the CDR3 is TGTGCCAGCAGCAAATCGGGTCCCCCTGAAGCTTTCTTT. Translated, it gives CASSKSGPPEAFF.

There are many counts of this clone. The CDR3: CASSRDGNYEQYF. CDR3 nucleotide sequence: TGTGCCAGCAGCCGTGACGGGAACTACGAGCAGTACTTC. This chain uses TRBV7-9 with TRBJ2-7; a weak D match, TRBD2 (5 bases). CDR3 length: 13 amino acids. The V gene lost 5 bases and the J gene lost 3 bases, with 11 bases spanning the gap. Germline V gene lookup returns CDR1 SEHNR and CDR2 FQNEAQ (reference sequence).

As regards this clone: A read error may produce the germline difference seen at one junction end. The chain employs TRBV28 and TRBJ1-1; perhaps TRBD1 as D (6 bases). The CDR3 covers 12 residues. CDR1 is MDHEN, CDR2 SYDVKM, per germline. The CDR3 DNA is TGTGCCAGCAGTTTAGTGACAGGCGAACGACTCTTT. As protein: CASSLVTGERLF. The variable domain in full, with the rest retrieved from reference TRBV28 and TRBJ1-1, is DVKVTQSSRYLVKRTGEKVFLECVQDMDHENMFWYRQDPGLGLRLIYFSYDVKMKEKGDIPEGYSVSREKKERFSLILESASTNQTSMYLCASSLVTGERLFGQGTRLTVV.

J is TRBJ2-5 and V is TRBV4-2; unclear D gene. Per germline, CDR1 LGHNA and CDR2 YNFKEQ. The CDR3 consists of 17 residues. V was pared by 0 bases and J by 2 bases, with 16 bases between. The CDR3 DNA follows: TGTGCCAGCAGCCAAGATGGGCCTGATACAACACAAGAGACCCAGTACTTC. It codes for CASSQDGPDTTQETQYF.

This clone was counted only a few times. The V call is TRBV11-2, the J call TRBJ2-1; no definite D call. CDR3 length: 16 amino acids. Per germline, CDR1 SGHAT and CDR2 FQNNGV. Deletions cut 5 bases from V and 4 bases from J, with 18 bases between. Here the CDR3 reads CASSPYDQAAYNEQFF. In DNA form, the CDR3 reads TGTGCCAGCAGCCCCTACGACCAGGCCGCATACAATGAGCAGTTCTTC.

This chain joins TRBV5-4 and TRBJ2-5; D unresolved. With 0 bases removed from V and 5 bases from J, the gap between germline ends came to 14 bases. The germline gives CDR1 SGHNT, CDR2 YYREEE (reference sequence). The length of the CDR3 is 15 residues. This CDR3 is CASSLEATQAETQYF. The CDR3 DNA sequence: TGTGCCAGCAGCTTGGAGGCAACTCAGGCGGAGACCCAGTACTTC.

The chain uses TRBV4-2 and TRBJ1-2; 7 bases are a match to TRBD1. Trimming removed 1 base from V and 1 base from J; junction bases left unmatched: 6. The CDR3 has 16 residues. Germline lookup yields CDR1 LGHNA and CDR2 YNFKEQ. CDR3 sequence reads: CASSQGTGRYNYGYTF. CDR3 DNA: TGTGCCAGCAGCCAAGGGACAGGACGGTATAACTATGGCTACACCTTC.

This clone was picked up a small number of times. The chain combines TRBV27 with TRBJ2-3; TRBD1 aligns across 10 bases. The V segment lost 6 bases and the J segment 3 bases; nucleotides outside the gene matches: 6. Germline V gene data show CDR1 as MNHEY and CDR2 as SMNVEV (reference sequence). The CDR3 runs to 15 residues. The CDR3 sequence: CASSLGQGVTDTQYF. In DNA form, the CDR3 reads TGTGCCAGCAGCCTTGGACAGGGGGTGACAGATACGCAGTATTTT.

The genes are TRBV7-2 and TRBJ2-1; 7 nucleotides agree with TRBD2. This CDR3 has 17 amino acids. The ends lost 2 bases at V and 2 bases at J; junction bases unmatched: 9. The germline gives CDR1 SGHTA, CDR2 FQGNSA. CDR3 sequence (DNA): TGTGCCAGCAGCTTATTCCCCGGCGGGAGCCCCTACAATGAGCAGTTCTTC. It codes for CASSLFPGGSPYNEQFF.

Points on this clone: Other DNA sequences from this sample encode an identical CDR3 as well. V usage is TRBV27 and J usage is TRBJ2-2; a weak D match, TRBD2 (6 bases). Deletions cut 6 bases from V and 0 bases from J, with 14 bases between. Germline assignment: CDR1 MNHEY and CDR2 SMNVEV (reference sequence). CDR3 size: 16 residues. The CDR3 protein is CASRPLGGTNTGELFF. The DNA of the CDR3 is TGTGCCAGCAGGCCGCTGGGGGGAACGAACACCGGGGAGCTGTTTTTT.

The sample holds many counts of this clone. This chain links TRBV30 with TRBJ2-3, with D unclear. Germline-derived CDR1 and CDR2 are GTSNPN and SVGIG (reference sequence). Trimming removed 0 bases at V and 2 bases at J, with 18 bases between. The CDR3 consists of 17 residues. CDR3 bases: TGTGCCTGGAGTGTAGCGCCCGCGTCTCATATCACAGATACGCAGTATTTT. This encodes CAWSVAPASHITDTQYF.

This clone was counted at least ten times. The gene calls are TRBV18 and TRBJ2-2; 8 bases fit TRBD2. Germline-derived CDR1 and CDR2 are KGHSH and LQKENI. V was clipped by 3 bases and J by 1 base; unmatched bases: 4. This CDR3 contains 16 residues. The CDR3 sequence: CASSPLLAENTGELFF. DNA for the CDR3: TGTGCCAGCTCACCTCTACTAGCGGAGAACACCGGGGAGCTGTTTTTT.